This note documents a single T cell receptor beta chain sequence. In this sample, this clonotype turned up many times. It has no known antigen specificity. No base quality information exists; no much larger clone differs at one position. The sample comes from a study of regulatory T cells in long-lasting Graves disease (dated by TCRdb to the early 2020s). About the investigation overall: Newly diagnosed Graves' disease patients had taken antithyroid drugs for less than 3 months. This study used TCR sequencing and RNA sequencing of peripheral blood to compare persistent Graves' disease patients against newly diagnosed Graves' disease patients. The study was registered as a clinical trial and conducted in China. TCR sequencing covered some 13 persistent and some 20 newly diagnosed Graves' disease patients, about 35 samples in total. The investigation overall reported the following: Persistent Graves' disease patients showed lower TCR Shannon entropy and fewer highly expanded clones than newly diagnosed patients, suggesting clonal expansion. Only peripheral blood was studied, because thyroid tissue, the primary lesion, was inaccessible. The small sample size was acknowledged by the authors as a limitation that may reduce accuracy. Preferential use of TRBV28, TRBJ1-2 and TRBJ2-5 was observed in persistent disease, whereas TRBV20-1 and TRBJ2-1 were favored in newly diagnosed disease. Sequencing and analysis were restricted to the TCR beta chain. Patients with persistent disease shared more public clonotypes (about 2,700) than newly diagnosed patients did (about 1,000).

The intended sense of this specimen's time point label: newly diagnosed GD, antithyroid drugs for less than 3 months. For both TCR sequencing and RNA sequencing, RNA was extracted from PBMCs using TRIzol. The diagnosis of Graves' disease was made according to American Thyroid Association guidelines. Patients for the study were recruited at an endocrinology department in Xi'an, China. Each patient gave approximately 9.7 milliliters of peripheral blood, collected in an EDTA anticoagulant tube. PBMCs were isolated by Ficoll Paque Plus density gradient separation without further T cell sorting. An Agilent 2100 Bioanalyzer and agarose gel were used to check RNA quality, and a NanoDrop 2000 was used to measure RNA concentration. Receptor amplification or capture employed multiplex PCR. Sequencing instrument: Illumina HiSeq 4000. TCR beta libraries were built with iRepertoire HTBI primers and Arm-PCR amplification of CDR3 regions. Before sequencing, the PCR products went through gel purification. In the original analysis: Across samples, roughly 60 TRBV and 14 TRBJ segments were identified and used for gene usage analysis of CDR3 amino acid clonotypes. COPE and FqMerger were used to merge the filtered high-quality paired reads into contigs. BLAST was used to align contigs to the IMGT TRBV, TRBD and TRBJ reference genes, and CDR3 was defined following IMGT. Highly expanded clones were defined as clonotypes with a frequency above 0.1%. Shannon entropy served as the measure of repertoire diversity, while the Gini coefficient captured V-J evenness. Public clonotypes were defined as clonotypes shared by more than one individual. TCRdb trimmed the raw reads at Q25, called clones with MiXCR and kept productive beta chains. Each entry merges the rows of one CDR3 protein and shows their most common DNA and genes. Clone size and V and J calls follow TCRdb, not the original study. The sample table lists about 460,000 distinct CDR3 sequences, approximately 14% of them with a count of one. Together, the top ten hold approximately 17% of the sample.

Reading the germline V gene (reference sequence) gives CDR1 LNHDA and CDR2 SQIVND. V is pruned by 3 bases and J by 5 bases, leaving 12 bases of the junction without a gene match. From cysteine to phenylalanine, the CDR3 is 16 amino acids long. Only the CDR3 DNA is retained, 48 bases long and in frame from the first base. This sample was also put to use in a study of T cells in Graves' hyperthyroidism and ophthalmopathy. As that second paper reports: A patient counted as having stable Graves' hyperthyroidism if no progression to ophthalmopathy occurred over 18 months of follow-up. The hyperthyroidism patients were between 18 and 65 years old and newly diagnosed, with a disease duration of less than 2 months. Any patient with an uncontrolled infection, another autoimmune disease, pregnancy or lactation was excluded. Clinical symptoms, serum thyroxine and TRAb, thyroid ultrasound, and orbital computed tomography formed the basis for the diagnoses. The first round of RT-PCR for the TCR CDR3 was performed with the HTBI primer set and the Qiagen OneStep RT-PCR kit. Most expanded thyroid clonotypes (frequency above 0.001) were also found in blood, which suggests that blood repertoires may mirror thyroid immune responses. A model built on a 13 V-J signature distinguished ophthalmopathy from stable hyperthyroidism, reaching over 85% sensitivity and 81.08% specificity in cross-validation and 80%/75% in testing. In validation, the model predicted progression to ophthalmopathy a median of around six months before onset, with about 71% sensitivity and more than 72% specificity. A discovery cohort of about 100 patients, 43 with Graves' ophthalmopathy and 57 with stable Graves' hyperthyroidism, was used to find distinguishing TCR V-J signatures. Whether ophthalmopathy could be predicted prospectively was tested in an independent validation cohort made up of approximately 19 hyperthyroidism patients plus 17 patients who later progressed to ophthalmopathy. The 95 to 100 discovery patients were randomly divided into training and test sets at a 7:3 ratio. The study also compared thyroid tissue and blood T-cell repertoires from five or six Graves' hyperthyroidism patients. Once sampling was done, hyperthyroidism patients were given methimazole at a starting dose of 30 mg daily, whereas ophthalmopathy patients were given high-dose intravenous methylprednisolone. A second multiplex PCR round built the libraries, followed by size selection and purification. Sequencing of the libraries was done on an Illumina HiSeq2000 using paired-end 100 bp reads. Raw data were processed with SOAPnuke, discarding reads with adapters, uncalled bases, mean Phred below 15, or no exact constant-primer or identifier match. High-quality paired reads were merged using COPE v1.2.5, and each unique nucleotide sequence was defined as a clonotype. MiTCR v1.1 was used to align the clonotypes against IMGT TRBV, TRBD and TRBJ reference segments. The analysis was restricted to V-J combinations with a frequency above 0.0001, which together covered 99% to 99.2% of the repertoires. The TCS score was defined as the ratio of F50 (clonal expansion) to E x V (chaos), calculated using BLOSUM62-based TCRdist between CDR3 peptides within each V-J. Welch's t-statistics and random forest reduced around 510 V-J features to around 14, which were used in a naive Bayes classifier (R e1071). Sample size was not statistically predetermined, and investigators were not blinded to group allocation. TCR Vbeta CDR3 sequencing of 120 to 150 peripheral blood samples (over 40 ophthalmopathy, some 75 hyperthyroidism and roughly 17 progressor patients) is reported in the paper.

The sequencing used peripheral blood mononuclear cells (PBMCs), collected at new diagnosis, from a patient treated with antithyroid drugs. Recombination linked TRBV19 to TRBJ1-1, with 7 middle bases fitting TRBD1. The TCR sequence derives from a woman aged 50 to 60 with Graves disease. Donor details come from another sample of the same person, matched by shared clones. In nucleotides, the sequence is TGTGCCAGTAGTATGTTACGACAGGGAATGGGTACTGAAGCTTTCTTT. It is translated as CASSMLRQGMGTEAFF.